These T cell receptor beta chains were read from a single sample in a study of CD8+ T cells in alopecia areata. Using immunoSEQ multiplex PCR, the repertoire was profiled, and TCRdb retains in-frame clones only, with some absent. The table records 150,000 or so clones, more than 75% of them present only once. The sample was CD8+ T cells sorted from blood, taken at week 0. The receptors were gathered from a human donor with alopecia areata. Each CDR3 is given with its conserved first and last residue. Each record gives: CDR3 protein, CDR3 DNA, D gene, J gene, V gene, clone size. D genes are given only for firm matches. A row's size may be missing; if present it is once, few, many or a size class.

CDR3aa: CASSFRDSLLEAFF; CDR3nt: TGCGCCAGCAGCTTCCGGGACAGCCTCTTGGAAGCTTTCTTT; d_gene: TRBD1; j_gene: TRBJ1-1; v_gene: TRBV5-1; abundance: NA
CDR3aa: CASSQAGGNQPQHF; CDR3nt: TGCGCCAGCAGCCAAGCCGGGGGGAATCAGCCCCAGCATTTT; d_gene: NA; j_gene: TRBJ1-5; v_gene: TRBV4-1; abundance: NA
CDR3aa: CASSASGGTSYEQYF; CDR3nt: TGTGCCAGCAGTGCAAGCGGGGGGACCTCCTACGAGCAGTACTTC; d_gene: TRBD2; j_gene: TRBJ2-7; v_gene: TRBV6-5; abundance: NA
CDR3aa: CASSLNSGPSYNEQFF; CDR3nt: TGTGCCAGCAGCTTAAACAGCGGACCATCCTACAATGAGCAGTTCTTC; d_gene: NA; j_gene: TRBJ2-1; v_gene: TRBV7-3; abundance: NA
CDR3aa: CASSQAGFEQYF; CDR3nt: TGCGCCAGCAGCCAAGCTGGATTCGAGCAGTACTTC; d_gene: NA; j_gene: TRBJ2-7; v_gene: TRBV4-1; abundance: NA
CDR3aa: CASSDTDRDLYEQYF; CDR3nt: TGTGCCAGCAGTGATACGGACAGGGACCTCTACGAGCAGTACTTC; d_gene: TRBD1; j_gene: TRBJ2-7; v_gene: TRBV28; abundance: once
CDR3aa: CASSYGQAAYEQYF; CDR3nt: TGTGCCAGCAGTTACGGACAGGCGGCCTACGAGCAGTACTTC; d_gene: TRBD1; j_gene: TRBJ2-7; v_gene: TRBV6-5; abundance: NA
CDR3aa: CASRRQGLTGAAKNIQYF; CDR3nt: TGCGCCAGCAGGCGACAGGGGCTTACGGGGGCAGCCAAAAACATTCAGTACTTC; d_gene: TRBD1; j_gene: TRBJ2-4; v_gene: TRBV5-1; abundance: once
CDR3aa: CASSHSGQEYEQYF; CDR3nt: TGCGCCAGCAGCCATTCTGGACAGGAATACGAGCAGTACTTC; d_gene: TRBD1; j_gene: TRBJ2-7; v_gene: TRBV4-1; abundance: NA
CDR3aa: CASSGGLADAPTDTQYF; CDR3nt: TGTGCCAGCAGCGGAGGACTAGCGGACGCACCCACAGATACGCAGTATTTT; d_gene: TRBD2; j_gene: TRBJ2-3; v_gene: TRBV9; abundance: NA
CDR3aa: CASSLGSYEQYF; CDR3nt: TGTGCCAGCAGCTTAGGTAGCTACGAGCAGTACTTC; d_gene: NA; j_gene: TRBJ2-7; v_gene: TRBV7-9; abundance: NA
CDR3aa: CSPRWVAGANYEQYF; CDR3nt: TGCAGCCCCCGTTGGGTAGCGGGAGCCAACTACGAGCAGTACTTC; d_gene: TRBD2; j_gene: TRBJ2-7; v_gene: TRBV29-1; abundance: NA
CDR3aa: CASSFETSSEQFF; CDR3nt: TGTGCCAGCAGCTTTGAGACTAGCAGTGAGCAGTTCTTC; d_gene: TRBD2; j_gene: TRBJ2-1; v_gene: TRBV7-9; abundance: NA
CDR3aa: CASSGGTSGSETQYF; CDR3nt: TGTGCCAGCAGTGGGGGGACTAGCGGGAGTGAGACCCAGTACTTC; d_gene: TRBD2; j_gene: TRBJ2-5; v_gene: TRBV27; abundance: NA
CDR3aa: CASSDRRSNTGELFF; CDR3nt: TGTGCCAGCAGTGACAGGCGCTCGAACACCGGGGAGCTGTTTTTT; d_gene: NA; j_gene: TRBJ2-2; v_gene: TRBV2; abundance: NA
CDR3aa: CAWSKLAGGPTGELFF; CDR3nt: TGTGCCTGGAGTAAACTAGCGGGGGGGCCCACCGGGGAGCTGTTTTTT; d_gene: TRBD2; j_gene: TRBJ2-2; v_gene: TRBV30; abundance: once
CDR3aa: CASRGEARTQETQYF; CDR3nt: TGTGCCAGCCGGGGGGAGGCCAGGACCCAAGAGACCCAGTACTTC; d_gene: TRBD2; j_gene: TRBJ2-5; v_gene: TRBV27; abundance: few
CDR3aa: CACPLGGDHNEQFF; CDR3nt: TGTGCCTGCCCTCTGGGGGGAGATCACAATGAGCAGTTCTTC; d_gene: NA; j_gene: TRBJ2-1; v_gene: TRBV30; abundance: NA
CDR3aa: CASSLVGLGPQETQYF; CDR3nt: TGTGCCAGCAGCTTGGTGGGACTAGGGCCCCAAGAGACCCAGTACTTC; d_gene: TRBD2; j_gene: TRBJ2-5; v_gene: TRBV5-4; abundance: NA
CDR3aa: CATSGDPDNYGYTF; CDR3nt: TGTGCCACCTCGGGGGACCCCGATAACTATGGCTACACCTTC; d_gene: NA; j_gene: TRBJ1-2; v_gene: TRBV15; abundance: NA
CDR3aa: CASSTDRIASGNTIYF; CDR3nt: TGTGCCAGCAGCACAGACAGGATAGCCTCTGGAAACACCATATATTTT; d_gene: NA; j_gene: TRBJ1-3; v_gene: TRBV2; abundance: NA
CDR3aa: CASTLRATNEKLFF; CDR3nt: TGTGCCAGCACCCTGCGTGCAACTAATGAAAAACTGTTTTTT; d_gene: NA; j_gene: TRBJ1-4; v_gene: TRBV7-6; abundance: few
CDR3aa: CASSLKGTSYGYTF; CDR3nt: TGTGCCAGCAGCTTGAAGGGGACCTCCTATGGCTACACCTTC; d_gene: NA; j_gene: TRBJ1-2; v_gene: TRBV5-4; abundance: once
CDR3aa: CSVEDPRVGVGVEQYF; CDR3nt: TGCAGCGTTGAAGATCCCAGGGTCGGGGTAGGGGTCGAGCAGTACTTC; d_gene: NA; j_gene: TRBJ2-7; v_gene: TRBV29-1; abundance: NA
CDR3aa: CAISERDSRTVLFYGYTF; CDR3nt: TGTGCCATCAGTGAAAGGGACAGCAGAACCGTACTCTTCTATGGCTACACCTTC; d_gene: TRBD1; j_gene: TRBJ1-2; v_gene: TRBV10-3; abundance: NA
CDR3aa: CASSSPGQGSEAFF; CDR3nt: TGTGCCAGCAGCAGCCCGGGACAGGGTTCTGAAGCTTTCTTT; d_gene: TRBD1; j_gene: TRBJ1-1; v_gene: TRBV7-3; abundance: NA
CDR3aa: CATSRKTSGPYRTDTQYF; CDR3nt: TGTGCCACCAGCAGAAAGACTAGCGGGCCATATCGCACAGATACGCAGTATTTT; d_gene: TRBD2; j_gene: TRBJ2-3; v_gene: TRBV15; abundance: NA
CDR3aa: CASSIGAFHGYTF; CDR3nt: TGTGCCAGTAGTATTGGTGCCTTCCATGGCTACACCTTC; d_gene: NA; j_gene: TRBJ1-2; v_gene: TRBV19; abundance: NA